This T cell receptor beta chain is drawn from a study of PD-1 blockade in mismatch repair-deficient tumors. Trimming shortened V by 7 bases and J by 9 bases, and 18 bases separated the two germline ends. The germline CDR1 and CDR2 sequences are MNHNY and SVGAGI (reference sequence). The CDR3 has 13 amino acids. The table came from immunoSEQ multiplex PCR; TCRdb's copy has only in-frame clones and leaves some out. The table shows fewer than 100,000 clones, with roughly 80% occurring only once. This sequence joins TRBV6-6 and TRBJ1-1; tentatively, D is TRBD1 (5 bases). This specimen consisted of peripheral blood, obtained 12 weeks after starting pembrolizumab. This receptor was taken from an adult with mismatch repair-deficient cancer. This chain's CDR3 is CASTPRDREQAFF. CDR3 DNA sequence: TGTGCCAGCACCCCCCGGGACCGGGAACAAGCTTTCTTT.